Below are 15 T cell receptor beta chains sequenced from a single sample in a study of blood T cell repertoires in COVID-19. The repertoire was sequenced with immunoSEQ multiplex PCR; TCRdb's copy has only in-frame clones and lacks some. The sample includes approximately 190,000 clones, 82% of them seen just once. The sequenced sample was PBMCs or T cells enriched from blood (not recorded which). Receptors were obtained from a woman aged 55-69 years with acute COVID-19.

This clone was seen a handful of times. The chain couples TRBV9 to TRBJ2-1, with no clear D. The CDR3 contains 14 residues. Trimming took 4 bases from V and 7 from J, leaving 15 bases between them. CDR1 is SGDLS and CDR2 is YYNGEE in the germline V gene. The CDR3 spells CASSSLVSINEQFF. CDR3 bases: TGTGCCAGCAGCTCCCTAGTGTCCATTAATGAGCAGTTCTTC.

This clone was detected only once. CDR3 in amino acids: CASSVPTVNSPLHF. Written as DNA, the CDR3 is TGTGCCAGCAGTGTACCGACAGTTAATTCACCCCTCCACTTT. J is TRBJ1-6 and V is TRBV2, with D possibly TRBD1 on 5 matching bases. Between the trimmed V and J ends, which lost 4 bases and 6 bases, there was a span of 10 bases. CDR1 SNHLY and CDR2 FYNNEI come from the germline V gene. The CDR3 consists of 14 residues.

This chain connects TRBV5-1 to TRBJ2-3; 9 nucleotides match TRBD2. The V gene's germline CDR1 is SGHRS and CDR2 YFSETQ. The length of the CDR3 is 17 residues. V shed 2 bases and J 2 bases; nucleotides not matched to a gene: 9. CDR3: CASSFLAGLGATDTQYF. In DNA, the CDR3 is TGCGCCAGCAGCTTTCTAGCGGGATTGGGGGCCACAGATACGCAGTATTTT.

V usage is TRBV28 and J usage is TRBJ1-4, with D possibly TRBD1 on 6 matching bases. Germline CDR1 MDHEN, CDR2 SYDVKM. The V end lost 2 bases, the J end lost 8 bases, and 9 bases lay between the germline ends. The CDR3 has 13 amino acids. The CDR3 DNA follows: TGTGCCAGCAGTTTAGAGGGGGAAGAAAAACTGTTTTTT. Translation gives CASSLEGEEKLFF.

This clone was picked up a small number of times. The CDR3 is CASYENSLEKLFF. In DNA, the CDR3 is TGTGCCAGCTATGAAAACAGTCTTGAAAAACTGTTTTTT. V gene TRBV28 combines with J gene TRBJ1-4, with D unresolved. The CDR3 spans 13 residues. Germline V CDR1 and CDR2: MDHEN, SYDVKM. V was clipped by 8 bases and J by 7 bases, with 14 bases between them.

V is TRBV5-4 and J is TRBJ2-3; 13 bases are a match to TRBD2. The CDR3 sequence is 20 residues long. Trimming took 2 bases from V and 0 from J; bases not matched to a gene: 12. Germline V lookup: CDR1 SGHNT, CDR2 YYREEE (reference sequence). The CDR3 bases are TGTGCCAGCAGCTTCCGCAGGACTAGCGGGAGATACCCTAGCACAGATACGCAGTATTTT. Translation: CASSFRRTSGRYPSTDTQYF.

The genes are TRBV4-1 and TRBJ2-3, with 8 bases that match TRBD1. With V trimmed by 4 bases and J by 10 bases, 13 bases remained unmatched. CDR1 is MGHRA, CDR2 YSYEKL, per germline. The CDR3 sequence is 15 residues long. CDR3 bases: TGCGCCAGCAGCCGCGACGCGGGACAGGCTAATGCGCAGTATTTT. Encoded protein: CASSRDAGQANAQYF.

The chain is built from TRBV9 and TRBJ1-6; TRBD1 matches at 8 bases. Germline V CDR1 and CDR2: SGDLS, YYNGEE. CDR3 size: 15 residues. V shed 2 bases, J shed 7 bases, and the junction held 5 bases outside the gene matches. The CDR3 DNA is TGTGCCAGCAGCGTGACAGGGGTCGAAAATTCACCCCTCCACTTT. The encoded protein is CASSVTGVENSPLHF.

The chain carries TRBV18 and TRBJ1-6; D is perhaps TRBD1 (6 bases). Trimming cost V 1 base and J 13 bases, with 14 bases left between them. Germline V CDR1 and CDR2: KGHSH, LQKENI. There are 14 residues in the CDR3. CDR3 sequence: CASSPRDTHFPLHF. In nucleotides, the CDR3 is TGTGCCAGCTCACCACGGGACACCCATTTTCCCCTCCACTTT.

The chain is built from TRBV11-3 and TRBJ2-3, with 9 bases lining up with TRBD2. From germline, CDR1 is SGHNT and CDR2 YENEEA. This CDR3 region has 15 residues. Losses at the gene ends were 1 base for V and 7 bases for J; bases not matched to a gene: 6. This CDR3 reads CASSLGTSDSYTQYF. Here the CDR3 DNA reads TGTGCCAGCAGCTTAGGGACTAGCGACTCATATACGCAGTATTTT.

The CDR3 loop is CASNGNQGEKLFF. The CDR3 DNA reads TGTGCCAGCAACGGGAACCAGGGGGAAAAACTGTTTTTT. This chain joins TRBV2 and TRBJ1-4, with D possibly matching TRBD1 (6 bases). V was cut by 7 bases and J by 8 bases, with 14 bases left in between. CDR1 SNHLY and CDR2 FYNNEI come from the germline V gene. The CDR3 extends over 13 amino acids.

The gene calls are TRBV5-8 and TRBJ1-6, with D unresolved. V was trimmed by 4 bases and J by 9 bases, leaving 8 bases between them. CDR3 length: 12 amino acids. The germline CDR1 and CDR2 sequences are SGHTS and YDEGEE. The CDR3 region has the DNA TGTGCCAGCAGCCTTCAGTCTTCACCCCTCCACTTT. This gives the protein CASSLQSSPLHF.

The genes are TRBV7-9 and TRBJ1-6, with 9 bases identical to TRBD1. The J segment lost 1 base and the V segment lost 6 bases, leaving 7 bases of the junction unmatched. The CDR3 runs to 17 residues. Germline assignment: CDR1 SEHNR and CDR2 FQNEAQ (reference sequence). In nucleotides, the CDR3 is TGTGCCAGCAGACCTTGGACAGGGGCATCCTATAATTCACCCCTCCACTTT. Encoded protein: CASRPWTGASYNSPLHF.

V is TRBV19 and J is TRBJ1-1; D remains unclear. Trimming pared 6 bases from V and 6 bases from J, leaving 11 bases between. The CDR3 totals 12 residues. CDR1 and CDR2 from the germline V gene are LNHDA and SQIVND (reference sequence). CDR3 sequence: CASSWVGAEAFF. In DNA, the CDR3 is TGTGCCAGTAGCTGGGTGGGCGCTGAAGCTTTCTTT.

The chain is built from TRBV18 and TRBJ2-6, with 8 nucleotides matching TRBD1. Per germline, CDR1 KGHSH and CDR2 LQKENI. With 0 bases clipped from V and 0 bases from J, the junction kept 10 bases outside the gene matches. This CDR3 comprises 20 residues. The DNA for the CDR3 is TGTGCCAGCTCACCACCGACGACAGGGGTCTTCAGCTCTGGGGCCAACGTCCTGACTTTC. As protein: CASSPPTTGVFSSGANVLTF.